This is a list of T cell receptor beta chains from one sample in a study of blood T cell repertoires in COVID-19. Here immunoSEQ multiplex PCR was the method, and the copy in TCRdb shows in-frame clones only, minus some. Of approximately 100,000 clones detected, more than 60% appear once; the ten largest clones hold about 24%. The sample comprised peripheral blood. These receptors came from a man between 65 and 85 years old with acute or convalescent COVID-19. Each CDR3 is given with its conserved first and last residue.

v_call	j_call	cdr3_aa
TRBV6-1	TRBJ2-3	CASSEALAGGAGDTQYF
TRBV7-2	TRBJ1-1	CASSSGHLAFF
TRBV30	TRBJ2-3	CAWARDSSTDTQYF
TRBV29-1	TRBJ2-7	CSVENRDNEQYF
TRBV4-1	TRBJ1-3	CAPTRPGGNGNTIYF
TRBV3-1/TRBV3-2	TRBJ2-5	CASSQRLAIGTQYF
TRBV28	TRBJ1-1	CASSPGDSTEAFF
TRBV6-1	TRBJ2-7	CASSDIPKLIYEQYF
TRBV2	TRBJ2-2	CASLTGPGNTGELFF
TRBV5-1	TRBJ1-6	CASSSEANSPLHF
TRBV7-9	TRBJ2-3	CASSLEHPGLAADTQYF
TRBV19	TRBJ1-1	CASITLTGFTEAFF
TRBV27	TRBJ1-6	CASSFSGSSSPLHF
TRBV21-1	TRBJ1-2	CASSKGAGYYGYTF
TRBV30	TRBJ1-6	CAWMTGNYNSPLHF
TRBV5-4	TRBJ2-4	CASTTGGTGENIQYF
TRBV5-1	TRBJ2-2	CASSLAYQIVNTGELFF
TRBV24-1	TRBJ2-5	CATSDLTGGWETQYF
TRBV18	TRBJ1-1	CASSPNRLNTEAFF
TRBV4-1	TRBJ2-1	CASKPQGLAGRNEQFF
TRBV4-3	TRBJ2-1	CASSQDTALGTSGSNEQFF
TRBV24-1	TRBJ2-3	CATSGPTRGEVGLRSDTQYF
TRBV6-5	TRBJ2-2	CASSYSSGTGELFF
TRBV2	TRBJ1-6	CASIDNYNSPLHF
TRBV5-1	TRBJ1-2	CASSLDRVWNGYTF
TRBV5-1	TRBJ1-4	CASSQMDGDEKLFF
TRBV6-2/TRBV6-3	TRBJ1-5	CASSYSSMSNQPQHF
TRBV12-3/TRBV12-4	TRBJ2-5	CASSLRSQETQYF
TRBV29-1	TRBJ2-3	CSVEGAGADTQYF
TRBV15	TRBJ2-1	CATSRSRSGRVYNEQFF
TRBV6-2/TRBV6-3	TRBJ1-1	CASSYGGSSTEAFF
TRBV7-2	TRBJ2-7	CASSLTSYEQYF
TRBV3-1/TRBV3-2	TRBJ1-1	CASSQAGLDTEAFF
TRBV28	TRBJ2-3	CASVDGDYSRSQYF
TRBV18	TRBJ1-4	CASSPQGLNEKLFF
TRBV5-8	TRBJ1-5	CASRPWGRIDQPQHF
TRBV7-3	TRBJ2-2	CASSPSRDGTGELFF
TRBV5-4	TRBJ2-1	CASSLAGGSSYNEQFF
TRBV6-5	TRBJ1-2	CASTPRGNTNYGYTF
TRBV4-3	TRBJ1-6	CASSQEPGTENSPLHF
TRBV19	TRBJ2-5	CASSSFGRTRETQYF
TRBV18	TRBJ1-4	CASSPPRPLDEKLFF
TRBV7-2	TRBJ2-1	CASSLGSGTSGTGEQFF
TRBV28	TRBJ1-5	CASSLWLVNQPQHF
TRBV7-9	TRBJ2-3	CASSPVSDTQYF
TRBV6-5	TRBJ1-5	CASSYSNRNQPQHF
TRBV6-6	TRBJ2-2	CAPEGRRHTGELFF
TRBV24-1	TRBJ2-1	CATSDRGRGSYNEQFF
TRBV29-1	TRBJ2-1	CSAPKADEQFF
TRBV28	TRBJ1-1	CASSPRLEAFF
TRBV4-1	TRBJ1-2	CASSHERTGESYTF
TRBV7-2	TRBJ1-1	CASSPPRGNTEAFF
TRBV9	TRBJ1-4	CASSGDSLTNEKLFF
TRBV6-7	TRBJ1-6	CAGRRQGVNSPLHF
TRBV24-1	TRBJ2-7	CATSDPGQGGDEQYF